This T cell receptor (beta chain) appears in the sequencing data of a study of blood T cell repertoires in COVID-19. Background on the study: Acute-phase and convalescent COVID-19 samples originated in the United States, Italy and Spain. The analysed material was cDNA or gDNA that came from T cells, B-cell-depleted T cells, or PBMCs.

Authors' processing steps: Amplifying reference gene primers gave estimates of nucleated cell counts. Clones were read by immunoSEQ multiplex PCR, and TCRdb kept only the in-frame ones, dropping some. That table furnishes V, J and clone size, whereas the DNA furnished D and trimming. Altogether around 200,000 clones are present, about 85% being singletons, with the ten largest covering about 9.4%. The J segment lost 7 bases and the V segment lost 0 bases, leaving 4 bases of the junction unmatched. Germline V CDR1 and CDR2: KGHSY, FQNENV. The CDR3 sequence is 15 residues long. The receptor was derived from a woman of 80 years or more with acute or convalescent COVID-19. The chain has TRBV16 and TRBJ1-5, with 9 positions matching TRBD1. Sequencing was done on a sample of peripheral blood. The CDR3 is CASSQSSGQGQPQHF. The CDR3, as DNA: TGTGCCAGCAGCCAATCCTCGGGACAGGGCCAGCCCCAGCATTTT.